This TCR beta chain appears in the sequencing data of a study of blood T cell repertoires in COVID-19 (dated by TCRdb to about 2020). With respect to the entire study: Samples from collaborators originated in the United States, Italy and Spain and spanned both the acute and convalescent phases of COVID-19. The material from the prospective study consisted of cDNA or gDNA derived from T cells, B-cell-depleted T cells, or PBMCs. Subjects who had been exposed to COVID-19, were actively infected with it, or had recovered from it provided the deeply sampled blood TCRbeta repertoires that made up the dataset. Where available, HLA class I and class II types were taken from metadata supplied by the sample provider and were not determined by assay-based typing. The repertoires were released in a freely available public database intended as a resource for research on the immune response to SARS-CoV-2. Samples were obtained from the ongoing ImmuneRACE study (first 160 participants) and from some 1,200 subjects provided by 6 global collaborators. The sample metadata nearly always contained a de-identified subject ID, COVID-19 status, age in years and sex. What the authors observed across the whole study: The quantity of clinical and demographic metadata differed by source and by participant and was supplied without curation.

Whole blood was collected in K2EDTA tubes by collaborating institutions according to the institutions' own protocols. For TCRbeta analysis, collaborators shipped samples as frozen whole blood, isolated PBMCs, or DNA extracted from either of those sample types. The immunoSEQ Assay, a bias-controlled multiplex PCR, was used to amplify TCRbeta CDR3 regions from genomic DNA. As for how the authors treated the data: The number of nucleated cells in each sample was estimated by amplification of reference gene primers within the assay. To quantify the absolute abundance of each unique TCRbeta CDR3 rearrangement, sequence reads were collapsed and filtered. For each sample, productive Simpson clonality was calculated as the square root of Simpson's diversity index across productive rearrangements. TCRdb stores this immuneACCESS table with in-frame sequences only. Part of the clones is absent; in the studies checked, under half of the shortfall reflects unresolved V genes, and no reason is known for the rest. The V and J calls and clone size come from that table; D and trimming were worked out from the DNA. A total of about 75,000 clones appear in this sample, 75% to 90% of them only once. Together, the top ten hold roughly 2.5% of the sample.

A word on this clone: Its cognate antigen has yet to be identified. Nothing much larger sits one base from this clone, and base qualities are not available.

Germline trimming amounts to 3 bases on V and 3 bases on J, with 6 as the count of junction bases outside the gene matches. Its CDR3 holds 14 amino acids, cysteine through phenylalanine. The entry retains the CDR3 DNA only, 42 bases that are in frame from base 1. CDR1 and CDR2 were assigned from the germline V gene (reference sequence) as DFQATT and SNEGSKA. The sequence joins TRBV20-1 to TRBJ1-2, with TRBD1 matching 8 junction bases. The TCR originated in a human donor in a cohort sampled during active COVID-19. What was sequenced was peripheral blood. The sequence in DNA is TGCAGTGCTAGTGACAGGGGCCGGGACTATGGCTACACCTTC. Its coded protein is CSASDRGRDYGYTF.